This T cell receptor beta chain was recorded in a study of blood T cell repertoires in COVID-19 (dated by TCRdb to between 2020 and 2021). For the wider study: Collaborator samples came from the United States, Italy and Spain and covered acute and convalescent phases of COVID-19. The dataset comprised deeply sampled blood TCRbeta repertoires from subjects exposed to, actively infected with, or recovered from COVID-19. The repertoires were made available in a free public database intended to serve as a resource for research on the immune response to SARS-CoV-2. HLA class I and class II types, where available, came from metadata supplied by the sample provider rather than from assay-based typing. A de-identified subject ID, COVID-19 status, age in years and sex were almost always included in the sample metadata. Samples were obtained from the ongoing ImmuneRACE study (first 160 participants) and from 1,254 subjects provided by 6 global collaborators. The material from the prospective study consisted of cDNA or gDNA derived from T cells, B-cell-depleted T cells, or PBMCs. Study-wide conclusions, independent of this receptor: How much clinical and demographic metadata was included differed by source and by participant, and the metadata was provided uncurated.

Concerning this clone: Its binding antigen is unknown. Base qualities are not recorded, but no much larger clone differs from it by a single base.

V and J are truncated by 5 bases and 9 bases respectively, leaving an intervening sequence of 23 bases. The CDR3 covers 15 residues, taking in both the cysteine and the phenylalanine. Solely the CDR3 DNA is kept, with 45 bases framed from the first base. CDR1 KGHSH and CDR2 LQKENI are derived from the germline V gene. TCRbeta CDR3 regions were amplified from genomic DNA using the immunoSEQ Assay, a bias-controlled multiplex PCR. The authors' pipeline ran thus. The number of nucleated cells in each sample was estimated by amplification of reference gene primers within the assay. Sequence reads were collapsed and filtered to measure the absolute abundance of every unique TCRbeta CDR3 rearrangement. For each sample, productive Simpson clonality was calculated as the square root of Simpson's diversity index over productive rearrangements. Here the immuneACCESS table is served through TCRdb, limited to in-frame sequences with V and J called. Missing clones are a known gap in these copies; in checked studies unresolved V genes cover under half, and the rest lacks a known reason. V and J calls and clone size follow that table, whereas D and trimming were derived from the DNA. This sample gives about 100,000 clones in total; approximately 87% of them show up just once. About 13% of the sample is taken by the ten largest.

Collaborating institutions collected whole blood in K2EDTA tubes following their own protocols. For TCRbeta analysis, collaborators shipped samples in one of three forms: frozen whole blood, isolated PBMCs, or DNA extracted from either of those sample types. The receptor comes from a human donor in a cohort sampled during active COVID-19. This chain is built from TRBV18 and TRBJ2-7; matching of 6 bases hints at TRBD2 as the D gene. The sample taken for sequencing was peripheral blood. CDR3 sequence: CASSKGQAGPPAQYF. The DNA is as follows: TGTGCCAGCTCAAAGGGTCAAGCGGGCCCTCCGGCGCAGTACTTC. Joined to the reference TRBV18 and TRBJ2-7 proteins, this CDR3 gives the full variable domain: NAGVMQNPRHLVRRRGQEARLRCSPMKGHSHVYWYRQLPEEGLKFMVYLQKENIIDESGMPKERFSAEFPKEGPSILRIQQVVRGDSAAYFCASSKGQAGPPAQYFGPGTRLTVT.